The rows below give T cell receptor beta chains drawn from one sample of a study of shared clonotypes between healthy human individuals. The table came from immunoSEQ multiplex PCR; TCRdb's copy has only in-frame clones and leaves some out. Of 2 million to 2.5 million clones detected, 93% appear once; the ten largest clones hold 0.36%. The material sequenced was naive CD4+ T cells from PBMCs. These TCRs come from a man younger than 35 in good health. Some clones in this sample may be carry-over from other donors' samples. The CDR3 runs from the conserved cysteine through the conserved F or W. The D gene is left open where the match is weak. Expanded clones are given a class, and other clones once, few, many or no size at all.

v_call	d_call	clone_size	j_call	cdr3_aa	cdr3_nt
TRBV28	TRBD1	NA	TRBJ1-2	CASRPTGEDYGYTF	TGTGCCAGCAGGCCGACAGGGGAGGACTATGGCTACACCTTC
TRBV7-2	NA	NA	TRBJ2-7	CASSLYGPVSYEQYF	TGTGCCAGCAGCTTATATGGGCCCGTCTCCTACGAGCAGTACTTC
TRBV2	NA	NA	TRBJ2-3	CASVWDRTPITDTQYF	TGTGCTAGCGTCTGGGACCGCACCCCGATCACAGATACGCAGTATTTT
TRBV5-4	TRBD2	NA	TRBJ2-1	CASSSGTSASSSYNEQFF	TGTGCCAGCAGCTCCGGGACTAGCGCATCGAGCTCCTACAATGAGCAGTTCTTC
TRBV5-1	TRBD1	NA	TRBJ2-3	CASSLPGQGTDTQYF	TGCGCCAGCAGCTTGCCAGGACAGGGGACAGATACGCAGTATTTT
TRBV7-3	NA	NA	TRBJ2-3	CASSSSLARSTDTQYF	TGTGCCAGCAGCTCCAGCCTAGCGAGAAGCACAGATACGCAGTATTTT
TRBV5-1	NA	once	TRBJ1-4	CASSPRGGTNEKLFF	TGCGCCAGCAGCCCCCGGGGTGGGACGAATGAAAAACTGTTTTTT
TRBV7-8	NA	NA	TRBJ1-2	CASSLDPDAHYGYTF	TGTGCCAGCAGCTTAGATCCAGACGCTCACTATGGCTACACCTTC
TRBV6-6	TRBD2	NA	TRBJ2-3	CASSWAGGPAHTQYF	TGTGCCAGCAGCTGGGCGGGAGGGCCGGCTCATACGCAGTATTTT
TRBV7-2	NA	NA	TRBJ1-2	CASSLAGSNYGYTF	TGTGCCAGCAGCTTAGCAGGTTCTAACTATGGCTACACCTTC
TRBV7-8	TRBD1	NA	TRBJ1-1	CASSSSGTGTFF	TGTGCCAGCAGTTCCTCCGGGACAGGGACTTTCTTT
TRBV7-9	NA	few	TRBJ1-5	CASGSEGNQPQHF	TGTGCCAGCGGATCGGAGGGCAATCAGCCCCAGCATTTT
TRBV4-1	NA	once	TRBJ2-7	CASSQAPDMNYEQYF	TGCGCCAGCAGCCAAGCGCCGGATATGAACTACGAGCAGTACTTC
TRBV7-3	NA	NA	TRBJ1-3	CASSLGGGNTIYF	TGTGCCAGCAGCTTAGGGGGTGGAAACACCATATATTTT
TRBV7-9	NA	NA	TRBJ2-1	CASNSRGSYNEQFF	TGTGCCAGCAACTCTAGGGGGTCCTACAATGAGCAGTTCTTC
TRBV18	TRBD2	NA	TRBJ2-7	CASSPRRGGAEQYF	TGTGCCAGCTCACCAAGACGGGGGGGCGCCGAGCAGTACTTC
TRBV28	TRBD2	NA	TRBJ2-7	CASSQQTSGRLSSYEQYF	TGTGCCAGCAGTCAACAGACTAGCGGGAGGCTCTCTTCCTACGAGCAGTACTTC
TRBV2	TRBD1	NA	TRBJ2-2	CASSGRGRNTGELFF	TGTGCCAGCAGCGGAAGGGGGCGGAACACCGGGGAGCTGTTTTTT
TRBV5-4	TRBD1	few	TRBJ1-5	CASSLAGTGNQPQHF	TGTGCCAGCAGCTTGGCAGGGACAGGCAATCAGCCCCAGCATTTT
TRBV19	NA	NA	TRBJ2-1	CASSYRVGSGGAYNEQFF	TGTGCCAGTAGTTATCGAGTAGGTTCGGGGGGCGCTTACAATGAGCAGTTCTTC
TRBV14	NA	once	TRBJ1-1	CASSQPLVGGGVPEAFF	TGTGCCAGCAGCCAACCCTTAGTCGGGGGTGGGGTTCCTGAAGCTTTCTTT
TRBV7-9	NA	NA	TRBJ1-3	CASSTSPRSPTGNTIYF	TGTGCCAGCAGCACGTCCCCGAGAAGTCCTACTGGAAACACCATATATTTT
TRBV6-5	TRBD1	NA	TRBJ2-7	CASSRDRKTYEQYF	TGTGCCAGCAGCCGGGACAGGAAGACCTACGAGCAGTACTTC
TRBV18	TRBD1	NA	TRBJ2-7	CASSQGQGYEQYF	TGTGCCAGCTCACAAGGACAGGGCTACGAGCAGTACTTC